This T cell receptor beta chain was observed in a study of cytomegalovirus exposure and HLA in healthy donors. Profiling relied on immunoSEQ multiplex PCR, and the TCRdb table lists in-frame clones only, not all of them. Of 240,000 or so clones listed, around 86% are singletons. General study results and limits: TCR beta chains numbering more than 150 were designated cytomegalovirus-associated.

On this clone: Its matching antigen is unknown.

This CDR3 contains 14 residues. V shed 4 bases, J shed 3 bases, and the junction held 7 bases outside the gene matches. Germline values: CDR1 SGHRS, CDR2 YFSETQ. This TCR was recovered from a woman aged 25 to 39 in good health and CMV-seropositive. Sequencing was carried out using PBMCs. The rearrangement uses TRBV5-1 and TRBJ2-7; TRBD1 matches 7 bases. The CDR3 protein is CASSTGQVGYEQYF. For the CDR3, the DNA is TGCGCCAGCAGCACTGGACAGGTCGGCTACGAGCAGTACTTC.